Below, one T cell receptor (beta chain) is given with its context. The antigen is unknown. In the PCR, 60 Vbeta and 13 Jbeta primers were used. Here immunoSEQ multiplex PCR was the method, and the copy in TCRdb shows in-frame clones only, minus some. The repertoire holds 150,000 or so clones, approximately 84% seen once, with about 2.1% in the top ten. This entry is derived from a study of cytomegalovirus exposure and HLA in healthy donors. Study outcomes and limitations: A later analysis found that most CMV-associated TCR beta chains appeared HLA-restricted.

The length of the CDR3 is 14 residues. Per the germline V gene, CDR1 is MNHEY and CDR2 is SMNVEV (reference sequence). V lost 5 bases, J lost 5 bases, and 4 bases stayed unmatched. The J gene is TRBJ2-1, the V gene TRBV27, with 9 bases aligning to TRBD2. Sequenced material: PBMCs. The source of this sequence is a woman under 30 in good health and CMV-seronegative. The CDR3 here is CASSQTSGHNEQFF. The CDR3 DNA sequence: TGTGCCAGCAGTCAGACTAGCGGCCACAATGAGCAGTTCTTC.